The clone carrying this T cell receptor beta chain was seen at least ten times. The antigen remains unidentified. These data belong to a study of Graves' ophthalmopathy and Graves' hyperthyroidism. Study results and limitations: Blood was where most expanded thyroid clonotypes above 0.001 frequency also turned up.

Each diagnosis was determined on the basis of clinical symptoms, serum thyroxine, TRAb, thyroid ultrasound and orbital computed tomography. PBMCs were obtained from roughly 9.7 ml of fresh peripheral blood. RNA transcripts were the source from which TCR beta CDR3 regions were amplified. The first-round RT-PCR employed HTBI primers together with the Qiagen OneStep RT-PCR kit. A multiplex PCR was then performed as the second round. Each CDR3 protein is one row after TCRdb ran MiXCR on the multiplex PCR reads. Among roughly 380,000 distinct CDR3 sequences, roughly 14% were seen once, and the ten largest hold approximately 7%. Material for sequencing was peripheral blood. The origin of this receptor is a woman younger than 35 with stable Graves' hyperthyroidism.

DNA of the CDR3: TGCAGTGCTCCCCAGGGACAGGGTGCCTACGAGCAGTACTTC. This encodes CSAPQGQGAYEQYF. V and J are TRBV20-1 and TRBJ2-7, with 9 nucleotides matching TRBD1. Germline CDR1 and CDR2: DFQATT and SNEGSKA (reference sequence). V trimming: 5 bases; J trimming: 2 bases; junction bases outside the gene matches: 7. The CDR3 loop spans 14 amino acids.